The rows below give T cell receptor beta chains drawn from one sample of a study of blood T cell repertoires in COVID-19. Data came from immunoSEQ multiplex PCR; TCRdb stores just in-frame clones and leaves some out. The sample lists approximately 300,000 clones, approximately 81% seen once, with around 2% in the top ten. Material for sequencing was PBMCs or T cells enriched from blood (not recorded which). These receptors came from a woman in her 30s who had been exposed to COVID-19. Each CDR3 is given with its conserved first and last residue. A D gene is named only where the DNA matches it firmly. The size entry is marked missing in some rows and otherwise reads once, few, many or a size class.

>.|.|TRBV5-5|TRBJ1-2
TGTGCCAGCAGCTCGGGGAGGAACTATGGCTACACCTTC
CASSSGRNYGYTF
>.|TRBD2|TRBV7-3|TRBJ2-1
TGTGCCAGCAGCTCCCGATCCGGGACTAGCGGAAGCTCCTACAATGAGCAGTTCTTC
CASSSRSGTSGSSYNEQFF
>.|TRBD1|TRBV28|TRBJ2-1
TGTGCCAGCAGTTTAGGGTTGCCCGGACAGGGACCCCACAATGAGCAGTTCTTC
CASSLGLPGQGPHNEQFF
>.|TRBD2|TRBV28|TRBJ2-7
TGTGCCAGCAGTTCTCGGCGAGCGGGGACCTACGAGCAGTACTTC
CASSSRRAGTYEQYF
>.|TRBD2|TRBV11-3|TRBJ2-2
TGTGCCAGCAGCTTACGGGGGACTATGAACACCGGGGAGCTGTTTTTT
CASSLRGTMNTGELFF
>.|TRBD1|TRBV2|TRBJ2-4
TGTGCCAGCATTCGGGGGACAGGGAAAAACATTCAGTACTTC
CASIRGTGKNIQYF
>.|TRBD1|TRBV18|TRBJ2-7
TGTGCCAGCTCACCCGGGGCGGACAGGGTCGACGAGCAGTACTTC
CASSPGADRVDEQYF
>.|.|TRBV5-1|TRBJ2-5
TGCGCCAGCAGCCGGGACTTTCAGGAGACCCAGTACTTC
CASSRDFQETQYF
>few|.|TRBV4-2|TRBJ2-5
TGTGCCAGCAGCCAAGATCGTACGGGCCAGGGAACCCAGTACTTC
CASSQDRTGQGTQYF
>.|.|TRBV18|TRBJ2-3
TGTGCCAGCTCACCACCTGCGGGGTACACAGATACGCAGTATTTT
CASSPPAGYTDTQYF
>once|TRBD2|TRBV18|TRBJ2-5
TGTGCCAGCTCACCGGCTAGCGGCCAAGAGACCCAGTACTTC
CASSPASGQETQYF
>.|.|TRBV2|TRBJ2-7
TGTGCCAGCAGTGAGAAGATCGGGACTGGATATTCCTACGAGCAGTACTTC
CASSEKIGTGYSYEQYF
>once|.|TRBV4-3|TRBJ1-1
TGCGCCAGCAGCCAAGAGAAAAGGCGGTTCTTT
CASSQEKRRFF